The next 22 T cell receptor beta chains were all read from a single sample in a study of vaccination and CD4 T cells after COVID-19. Once obtained from cultured CD4+ T cells, the DNA was sequenced using the Oncomine TCR Beta short-read assay. One entry per CDR3 protein results from TCRdb running MiXCR on the PCR reads. The sample consists of approximately 23,000 distinct CDR3 sequences, less than 45% of them appearing once. The antigens of these receptors remain unknown. Time point denoted: late sampling 161 to 241 days after vaccination in a few convalescent patients. The treatment here: roughly 11-day PBMC culture with coronavirus spike peptide pools or control peptides (ViraFEST assay). Sequencing used CD4+ T cells from blood, cultured in vitro, obtained about 7 months after SARS-CoV-2 vaccination. The receptor source for this set is a human donor who had recovered from COVID-19.

The genes are TRBV18 and TRBJ2-5; no clear D gene. CDR3 length: 11 amino acids. Trimming pared 3 bases from V and 5 bases from J, leaving 4 bases between. The germline gives CDR1 KGHSH, CDR2 LQKENI. The CDR3 protein is CASSPFETQYF. As DNA, the CDR3 is TGTGCCAGCTCACCTTTTGAGACCCAGTACTTC.

The rearrangement links TRBV19 to TRBJ1-1; D might be TRBD1 (5 bases). This CDR3 has 15 amino acids. V lost 2 bases and J 0 bases, leaving 10 bases between the germline ends. Germline CDR1 reads LNHDA; CDR2 reads SQIVND (reference sequence). Here the CDR3 reads CASSIFRGVNTEAFF. The CDR3 DNA sequence: TGTGCCAGTAGTATATTTCGGGGCGTGAACACTGAAGCTTTCTTT.

This clonotype was seen only a few times. The chain combines TRBV24-1 with TRBJ2-5; D remains unclear. CDR3 length equals 13 residues. From germline, CDR1 is KGHDR and CDR2 SFDVKD. Trimming shortened V by 9 bases and J by 0 bases, and 10 bases separated the two germline ends. CDR3: CATQDGHQETQYF. The CDR3 DNA reads as TGTGCCACCCAAGACGGACACCAAGAGACCCAGTACTTC.

Only a few counts were recorded for this clonotype. The chain is built from TRBV6-5 and TRBJ1-5, with a tentative D call TRBD1 (5 bases). The CDR3 totals 17 residues. Germline CDR1 is MNHEY and CDR2 is SVGAGI. Trimming removed 2 bases at V and 0 bases at J, with 14 bases between. The CDR3 loop reads CASSYQGGTNSNQPQHF. The CDR3 DNA reads TGTGCCAGCAGTTACCAAGGTGGGACTAATAGCAATCAGCCCCAGCATTTT.

This clonotype was counted once. The genes are TRBV20-1 and TRBJ2-7; 7 positions match TRBD1. V shed 6 bases and J 9 bases; nucleotides not matched to a gene: 11. The CDR3 has 12 amino acids. The germline V gene encodes CDR1 DFQATT and CDR2 SNEGSKA (reference sequence). The CDR3 protein is CSAEDTGVVQYF. The CDR3 nucleotides read TGCAGTGCGGAAGACACAGGGGTTGTGCAGTACTTC.

The count of this clonotype is one. The chain combines TRBV10-3 with TRBJ2-7, with TRBD2 as a possible D gene (6 bases). Between the trimmed V and J ends, which lost 4 bases and 6 bases, there was a span of 16 bases. The CDR3 totals 14 residues. In germline, CDR1 is ENHRY, CDR2 SYGVKD. CDR3 amino acids: CAISAGVLITEQYF. In nucleotides, the CDR3 is TGTGCCATCAGTGCGGGGGTCTTGATCACCGAGCAGTACTTC.

This clonotype was counted between two and nine times. The chain joins TRBV6-1 to TRBJ2-3, with unresolved D. The CDR3 extends over 14 amino acids. Trimming took off 4 bases at V and 7 bases at J, with 15 bases between the two ends. Germline V gives CDR1 MNHNS, CDR2 SASEGT. The CDR3 bases are TGTGCCAGCAGTGGCCCCATGAACCTTTATACGCAGTATTTT. Its translation is CASSGPMNLYTQYF.

A note on this clonotype: Its ends do not fully match the called genes, so a read error is possible. The gene calls are TRBV7-7 and TRBJ2-5, with TRBD2 matching over 12 bases. Germline assignment: CDR1 SSHAT and CDR2 FNYEAQ (reference sequence). The CDR3 covers 18 residues. The CDR3 DNA is TGTGCTAGCAGCTTAGACGGGGGACTAGCGGGCGCCCAAGAGACCCAGTACTTC. It codes for CASSLDGGLAGAQETQYF.

This clonotype was detected only a few times. The rearrangement links TRBV7-9 to TRBJ2-6; D gene uncertain. Germline V gene data show CDR1 as SEHNR and CDR2 as FQNEAQ (reference sequence). CDR3 size: 10 residues. V lost 7 bases, J lost 10 bases, and 5 bases lay in between. CDR3 DNA sequence: TGTGCCAGCAACAAAAACGTCCTGACTTTC. It codes for CASNKNVLTF.

The chain has TRBV28 and TRBJ1-5; the D is unclear. With 6 bases removed from V and 0 bases from J, the gap between germline ends came to 12 bases. The CDR3 consists of 15 residues. Germline CDR1 and CDR2: MDHEN and SYDVKM. CDR3 nucleotide sequence: TGTGCCAGCAGCCCGTTGGGCAATAGCAATCAGCCCCAGCATTTT. Amino acids: CASSPLGNSNQPQHF.

The rearrangement uses TRBV5-1 and TRBJ2-3; no clear D gene. The V and J ends lost 4 bases and 0 bases respectively, with 9 bases between them. The CDR3 consists of 14 residues. Germline V gene sequence: CDR1 SGHRS, CDR2 YFSETQ. CDR3 in amino acids: CASSNAQSTDTQYF. CDR3 DNA: TGCGCCAGCAGCAACGCACAGAGCACAGATACGCAGTATTTT.

The V gene is TRBV7-2, the J gene TRBJ2-7, with unresolved D. The CDR3 covers 14 residues. In germline, CDR1 is SGHTA, CDR2 FQGNSA. The germline V and J ends were trimmed by 2 bases and 0 bases, with 8 bases remaining between them. This CDR3 reads CASSLTASSYEQYF. CDR3 nucleotides: TGTGCCAGCAGCTTAACGGCCAGCTCCTACGAGCAGTACTTC.

This clonotype was seen a few times. CDR3 in amino acids: CASSFTMGHNEQFF. The DNA for the CDR3 is TGTGCCAGCAGTTTCACAATGGGACACAATGAGCAGTTCTTC. This rearrangement joins TRBV27 to TRBJ2-1, with D perhaps matching TRBD1 or TRBD2 (5 bases each). Trimming took off 3 bases at V and 5 bases at J, with 11 bases between the two ends. CDR1 and CDR2 (germline): MNHEY, SMNVEV (reference sequence). The CDR3 has 14 amino acids.

The chain has TRBV6-1 and TRBJ2-3; 8 nucleotides line up with TRBD2. The germline V gene encodes CDR1 MNHNS and CDR2 SASEGT. The junction had 3 bases not matched to a gene; V was cut back by 6 bases and J by 1 base. This CDR3 is 14 amino acids long. CDR3 region: CASRRGARTDTQYF. Here the CDR3 DNA reads TGTGCCAGCAGGCGGGGGGCACGCACAGATACGCAGTATTTT.

The chain carries TRBV20-1 and TRBJ1-2, with TRBD1 matching 7 bases. This CDR3 has 15 residues. Germline trimming cut 6 bases from V and 3 bases from J; bases unmatched to any gene: 13. CDR1 and CDR2 (germline): DFQATT, SNEGSKA (reference sequence). The CDR3 here is CSATTGTDIYYGYTF. CDR3 DNA: TGCAGTGCCACCACCGGGACAGATATTTACTATGGCTACACCTTC.

In its sample, this clonotype was seen a few times. The V and J genes are TRBV6-4 and TRBJ2-3; a weak D match, TRBD2 (6 bases). This CDR3 region has 16 residues. The germline CDR1 and CDR2 sequences are MRHNA and SNTAGT. Trimming stripped 4 bases from V and 2 bases from J, with 16 bases between. The CDR3 protein is CASSARSGLHTDTQYF. CDR3 sequence (DNA): TGTGCCAGCAGTGCCCGTAGCGGACTGCACACAGATACGCAGTATTTT.

This clonotype was recorded a few times. This rearrangement joins TRBV7-9 to TRBJ2-7; TRBD1 matches 11 bases. This CDR3 has 15 amino acids. With 1 base clipped from V and 3 bases from J, the junction kept 2 bases outside the gene matches. Looked up from germline, CDR1 is SEHNR and CDR2 is FQNEAQ (reference sequence). The CDR3 bases are TGTGCCAGCAGCTTAGGGGGACAGGGGGTCTACGAGCAGTACTTC. Amino acid sequence: CASSLGGQGVYEQYF.

This clonotype was seen only a few times. V gene TRBV11-3 combines with J gene TRBJ2-7, with D hard to call. V shed 2 bases and J shed 0 bases, with 8 bases lying between them. The CDR3 consists of 14 residues. Germline loops: CDR1 SGHNT, CDR2 YENEEA. The CDR3: CASSLQWSSYEQYF. The CDR3 DNA reads TGTGCCAGCAGCTTACAGTGGAGCTCCTACGAGCAGTACTTC.

The chain is built from TRBV19 and TRBJ2-5; TRBD2 might be the D (5 bases). The CDR3 runs to 14 residues. Per germline, CDR1 LNHDA and CDR2 SQIVND (reference sequence). Trimming took off 3 bases at V and 7 bases at J, with 15 bases between the two ends. CDR3 bases: TGTGCCAGTAGTATTAGGGTAGGACTGGTGACCCAGTACTTC. This sequence encodes CASSIRVGLVTQYF. Complete variable domain (other parts from reference TRBV19 and TRBJ2-5): DGGITQSPKYLFRKEGQNVTLSCEQNLNHDAMYWYRQDPGQGLRLIYYSQIVNDFQKGDIAEGYSVSREKKESFPLTVTSAQKNPTAFYLCASSIRVGLVTQYFGPGTRLLVL.

There are a few counts of this clonotype. V gene TRBV20-1 combines with J gene TRBJ1-6; D may be TRBD1 (5 bases). CDR3 length: 13 amino acids. V gave up 3 bases and J gave up 9 bases, with 12 bases separating them. Germline V gene lookup returns CDR1 DFQATT and CDR2 SNEGSKA (reference sequence). The CDR3 DNA follows: TGCAGTGCTAGTTGGGGCCTTAGTTCACCCCTCCACTTT. The encoded protein is CSASWGLSSPLHF.

This clonotype has only a few counts. Written as DNA, the CDR3 is TGCAGTGCCCCCGGGACCGCGAGCGGCGCTGGAAACACCATATATTTT. It yields the protein CSAPGTASGAGNTIYF. The chain is built from TRBV20-1 and TRBJ1-3; possibly TRBD1 for D (5 bases). The length of the CDR3 is 16 residues. V lost 6 bases to trimming and J lost 2 bases, with 20 bases between them. Germline lookup yields CDR1 DFQATT and CDR2 SNEGSKA (reference sequence).

This chain links TRBV20-1 with TRBJ2-5, with 11 bases that match TRBD1. CDR3 length equals 15 residues. Germline trimming cut 2 bases from V and 4 bases from J; bases unmatched to any gene: 6. Looked up from germline, CDR1 is DFQATT and CDR2 is SNEGSKA (reference sequence). CDR3 sequence reads: CSARNRDRGGETQYF. The CDR3 DNA is TGCAGTGCTAGAAACCGGGACAGGGGGGGAGAGACCCAGTACTTC.